Sequencing of this T cell receptor (beta chain) was carried out in a study of T-cell reconstitution after alpha-beta-depleted transplantation in children. Study-wide findings and caveats: As was reported, about two months after transplant, alpha-beta T cells came from several hundred expanded graft clones. T cells produced anew were the main source of T-cell counts and diversity one year after transplant. Some patients' high day-60 TCRbeta diversity was attributed to recipient cells surviving conditioning.

Germline CDR1 is MDHEN and CDR2 is SYDVKM. V was shortened by 8 bases and J by 13 bases, with 14 bases between the two germline ends. This CDR3 is 10 amino acids long. In its sample, this clonotype was seen a few times. The antigen is unknown. The library targeted TCRbeta and was prepared with unique molecular identifiers. TCRdb reprocessed the PCR reads with MiXCR, giving one entry per CDR3 protein. The table shows hundreds of thousands of distinct CDR3 sequences, with around 13% occurring only once. The J gene is TRBJ1-2, the V gene TRBV28; possibly TRBD1 for D (6 bases). This receptor was obtained from a girl aged 2 to 10 with congenital amegakaryocytic thrombocytopenia, due to receive a stem cell transplant. The input for sequencing was PBMCs, taken before TCRalphabeta/CD19-depleted stem cell transplant. The CDR3 sequence: CASGLTGATF. The CDR3 bases are TGTGCCAGCGGACTTACGGGGGCCACCTTC.